Below are 6 T cell receptor beta chains sequenced from a single sample in a study of spatial heterogeneity in lung cancer. Time point noted: sample taken at primary tumor resection. Whole RNA obtained from tumor, nontumor lung or frozen PBMC underwent sequencing without sorting. One entry per CDR3 protein, called by TCRdb with MiXCR from the 5' RACE reads. This table has roughly 4,800 distinct CDR3 sequences, about 17% appearing once. The sample was normal lung tissue next to the tumor, taken at surgery. These receptors originate from a male donor with early-stage non-small cell lung cancer.

As concerns this clonotype: This beta chain slipped into a library made for alpha chains as a stray read, so its size is not meaningful. This chain connects TRBV30 to TRBJ2-5; TRBD2 agrees at 7 bases. CDR1 and CDR2 (germline): GTSNPN, SVGIG (reference sequence). The CDR3 has 14 residues. Germline trimming cut 2 bases from V and 5 bases from J; bases unmatched to any gene: 8. The CDR3 sequence: CAWSTRTRPETQYF. The CDR3 region has the DNA TGTGCCTGGAGTACCAGGACTAGGCCCGAGACCCAGTACTTC.

This clonotype came up many times. Because this beta chain is a stray read in a library intended to capture alpha chains, its abundance should not be given much weight. The chain links TRBV7-2 to TRBJ2-5; no clear D gene. Germline lookup yields CDR1 SGHTA and CDR2 FQGNSA. V shed 5 bases and J shed 4 bases, with 11 bases lying between them. The CDR3 consists of 13 residues. The CDR3 sequence is CASSMPGVETQYF. CDR3 DNA: TGTGCCAGCAGCATGCCCGGAGTAGAGACCCAGTACTTC.

This clonotype is termed medium-sized. Because this beta chain is a stray read in a library intended to capture alpha chains, its abundance should not be given much weight. The J gene is TRBJ2-2, the V gene TRBV28; the D gene is possibly TRBD1 (7 bases). The CDR3 loop spans 13 amino acids. Germline V gene sequence: CDR1 MDHEN, CDR2 SYDVKM. V was cut by 11 bases and J by 7 bases, with 17 bases left in between. CDR3 nucleotide sequence: TGTGCCGCCGGGGGACAGATATACGGGGAGCTGTTTTTT. Protein: CAAGGQIYGELFF.

Worth noting for this clonotype: This beta chain is an off-target read within a library intended for alpha chains, so its frequency means little. The chain carries TRBV5-1 and TRBJ2-5; maybe TRBD1 (7 bases). Trimming pared 4 bases from V and 1 base from J, leaving 17 bases between. CDR3 length equals 16 residues. Germline CDR1 reads SGHRS; CDR2 reads YFSETQ. The CDR3 loop is CASSRGGTASQETQYF. CDR3 in DNA: TGCGCCAGCAGCCGTGGCGGGACAGCGAGCCAAGAGACCCAGTACTTC.

Judged by abundance, this clonotype is medium-sized. This beta chain is a stray read from a library made for alpha chains; its abundance is not meaningful. The chain is built from TRBV14 and TRBJ2-2; tentatively, D is TRBD1 (5 bases). There are 12 residues in the CDR3. The V and J ends lost 3 bases and 10 bases respectively, with 9 bases between them. Germline values: CDR1 SGHDN, CDR2 FVKESK. In DNA, the CDR3 is TGTGCCAGCAGCCAGCTGGGGCCGGAGCTGTTTTTT. This sequence encodes CASSQLGPELFF.

As concerns this clonotype: Since the library was made to target alpha chains, this beta chain is a stray read and its abundance is not meaningful. V usage is TRBV29-1 and J usage is TRBJ2-7; tentatively, D is TRBD1 (6 bases). V was cut by 5 bases and J by 6 bases, with 23 bases left in between. CDR3 length: 15 amino acids. Germline V gene data show CDR1 as SQVTM and CDR2 as ANQGSEA. CDR3 nucleotide sequence: TGCAGCGTTCTAAACCGACAGGCCGAGTCTTCCGAGCAGTACTTC. It specifies CSVLNRQAESSEQYF.